This record looks at one TCR beta chain sequence and its context. Antigen: not known. The CDR3 has 13 residues. Losses at the gene ends were 5 bases for V and 8 bases for J; bases not matched to a gene: 4. CDR1 KGHSH and CDR2 LQKENI come from the germline V gene. TCRdb's table, derived via immunoSEQ multiplex PCR, lists solely in-frame clones and lacks some. This table holds 30,000 to 35,000 clones, about three quarters found once. The data derive from a study of STAT3 mutations in large granular lymphocyte leukemia. Study as a whole: Canonical activating STAT3 mutations were detected in roughly half of the longitudinally sequenced T-LGLL patients.

Whole-study results and caveats: After therapy, about 35% of the 18 patients switched clonotypes, all new clones STAT3 wild type. At least one immunodominant TCR beta clonotype appeared in every T-cell large granular lymphocyte leukemia patient. Clonal expansion was inferred from other time points because no sample existed at each clone's first appearance.

The sequencing input was peripheral blood mononuclear cells. The sequence derives from a woman in her forties or fifties with T-cell large granular lymphocyte leukemia. Some clones in this sample may be carry-over from other donors' samples. J is TRBJ2-4 and V is TRBV18; 9 bases map to TRBD1. The CDR3 DNA reads TGTGCCAGCTCAAGGACAGGGGCGGACATTCAGTACTTC. Amino acids: CASSRTGADIQYF.